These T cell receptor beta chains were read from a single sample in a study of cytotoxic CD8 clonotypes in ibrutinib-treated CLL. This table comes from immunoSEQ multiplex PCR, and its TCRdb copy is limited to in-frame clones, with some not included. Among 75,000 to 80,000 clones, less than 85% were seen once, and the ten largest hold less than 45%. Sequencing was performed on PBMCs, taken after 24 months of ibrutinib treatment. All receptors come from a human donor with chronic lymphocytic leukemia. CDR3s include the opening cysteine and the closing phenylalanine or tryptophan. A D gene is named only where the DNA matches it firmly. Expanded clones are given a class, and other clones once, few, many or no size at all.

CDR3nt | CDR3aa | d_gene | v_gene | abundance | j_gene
TGCGCCAGCAGCCAAGTCCCGGACAGTCTCCACCCGGAGGGGAGCAATGAGCAGTTCTTC | CASSQVPDSLHPEGSNEQFF | - | TRBV4-3 | - | TRBJ2-1
TGCAGTGCCATCAGGGGAGAGACCCAGTACTTC | CSAIRGETQYF | - | TRBV20-1 | - | TRBJ2-5
TGTGCCAGCAGCACTCACTCGGGACTAGCGGGGTTCACAGATACGCAGTATTTT | CASSTHSGLAGFTDTQYF | TRBD2 | TRBV13 | - | TRBJ2-3
TGCGCCAGCAGCACCCATTCCGGGACGGTGAACACTGAAGCTTTCTTT | CASSTHSGTVNTEAFF | - | TRBV5-1 | - | TRBJ1-1
TGTGCCAGCAGTAAAACAGGGGGCTCTAATGAAAAACTGTTTTTT | CASSKTGGSNEKLFF | TRBD1 | TRBV9 | - | TRBJ1-4
TGTGCCAGTAGGAGTACAGGGGTCTATGGCTACACCTTC | CASRSTGVYGYTF | TRBD1 | TRBV19 | once | TRBJ1-2
TGTGCCAGCAGCTCGACTAGCGGGACCAACACCGGGGAGCTGTTTTTT | CASSSTSGTNTGELFF | TRBD2 | TRBV7-3 | - | TRBJ2-2
TGTGCCAGAAGCTCTAGGGACAGGGGGCTTAGCAATCAGCCCCAGCATTTT | CARSSRDRGLSNQPQHF | TRBD1 | TRBV5-3 | - | TRBJ1-5
TGTGCCAGCAGTGAACTAAGAAGTTCATCGTATCAGCCCCAGCATTTT | CASSELRSSSYQPQHF | - | TRBV6-1 | - | TRBJ1-5
TGTGCCAGCAGCCGTAGGGCGGGAGACTCCTACGAGCAGTACTTC | CASSRRAGDSYEQYF | TRBD2 | TRBV5-4 | - | TRBJ2-7
TGTGCCAGCAGCTTAACGGCCACAGGGCACCGGGGCTATGGCTACACCTTC | CASSLTATGHRGYGYTF | - | TRBV7-3 | - | TRBJ1-2
TGTGCCATCAGGCCACAGGTCGAACTAGGATGGAATACGGGAAACACCATATATTTT | CAIRPQVELGWNTGNTIYF | - | TRBV10-3 | - | TRBJ1-3
TGTGCCAGCAGCTCCGTCGGACTAGGAAACGAGCAGTACTTC | CASSSVGLGNEQYF | TRBD2 | TRBV7-2 | once | TRBJ2-7
TGTGCCAGCACCCTGGGGACAAACAATCAGCCCCAGCATTTT | CASTLGTNNQPQHF | - | TRBV6-1 | - | TRBJ1-5
TGTGCCAGCAGTGGGGCCATTTCGTCTCCGGGGCCCCAGCATTTT | CASSGAISSPGPQHF | - | TRBV2 | - | TRBJ1-5
TGTGCCAGCAGCCAAGGGGTCCTACAGGGGTACTATGGCTACACCTTC | CASSQGVLQGYYGYTF | TRBD1 | TRBV14 | few | TRBJ1-2
TGTGCCAGCAGCCTAGCCGAGGGGGTCTACGAGCAGTACTTC | CASSLAEGVYEQYF | - | TRBV11-2 | - | TRBJ2-7
TGCGCCAGCAAAACGAACCAAGAGACCCAGTACTTC | CASKTNQETQYF | - | TRBV10-2 | - | TRBJ2-5
TGTGCCAGCAGCAACCCATACAGGGCTCATGGCTACACCTTC | CASSNPYRAHGYTF | - | TRBV5-4 | - | TRBJ1-2
TGTGCCAGCAGCTTAGTAGGTGGATGGAGGGGTAACACTGAAGCTTTCTTT | CASSLVGGWRGNTEAFF | - | TRBV11-3 | - | TRBJ1-1
TGTGCCAGCGCCCGTACTAGCGGGAGGGTCAATGAGCAGTTCTTC | CASARTSGRVNEQFF | TRBD2 | TRBV2 | once | TRBJ2-1
TGTGCCAGCAGCATAAGCATGGGTTTCGCAGATACGCAGTATTTT | CASSISMGFADTQYF | - | TRBV11-2 | - | TRBJ2-3
TGTGCCAGCAGTTTAAGGGACGCATTCTACGAGCAGTACTTC | CASSLRDAFYEQYF | - | TRBV28 | - | TRBJ2-7
TGTGCCAGCAGTTACTCCGAGGCGCCCTCCTTAAACGTCCTGACTTTC | CASSYSEAPSLNVLTF | - | TRBV6-6 | few | TRBJ2-6
TGTGCCAGCAGTGATCCTAGGACAGGGTTCTACGAGCAGTACTTC | CASSDPRTGFYEQYF | TRBD1 | TRBV6-1 | - | TRBJ2-7
TGTGCCAGCAGTTCCGTGGGACAGGCTCTTGAAGCTTTCTTT | CASSSVGQALEAFF | TRBD1 | TRBV28 | - | TRBJ1-1
TGTGCCAGCAGCCAATTACAGGACACTGAAGCTTTCTTT | CASSQLQDTEAFF | - | TRBV14 | - | TRBJ1-1
TGTGCCATCAGTGAGTCTTCTAGCGGGAGATTTAGTGGCGGGGAGCTGTTTTTT | CAISESSSGRFSGGELFF | TRBD2 | TRBV10-3 | - | TRBJ2-2
TGTGCCAGCAGTTTAAGCGGGAGGCCCCCCAGCTCCTACAATGAGCAGTTCTTC | CASSLSGRPPSSYNEQFF | TRBD2 | TRBV28 | - | TRBJ2-1
TGTGCCAGCAGCTTATCCGGAAGGTTCGTATACAATGAGCAGTTCTTC | CASSLSGRFVYNEQFF | - | TRBV7-2 | - | TRBJ2-1
TGTGCCAGCAGTGAGACAGGGGTTGAGGAAAAACTGTTTTTT | CASSETGVEEKLFF | TRBD1 | TRBV5-4 | - | TRBJ1-4
TGTGCCAGCACCCTCCGGGACTACACAGATACGCAGTATTTT | CASTLRDYTDTQYF | - | TRBV12-1 | - | TRBJ2-3
TGTGCCAGCAGCTCCTCGTCTGCGCAGCAGTTCTTC | CASSSSSAQQFF | - | TRBV7-8 | - | TRBJ2-1
TGTGCCAGCAGTTGGACTAGCGGGAGCTCCTACGAGCAGTACTTC | CASSWTSGSSYEQYF | TRBD2 | TRBV6-5 | - | TRBJ2-7
TGCGCCAGCAGTATTGCTAGCGGGAGTGTTGATGAGCAGTTCTTC | CASSIASGSVDEQFF | TRBD2 | TRBV5-1 | - | TRBJ2-1
TGTGCCAGCAGTCCCAGGGGCTCTGGAAACACCATATATTTT | CASSPRGSGNTIYF | - | TRBV25-1 | once | TRBJ1-3
TGTGCCAGCAGTTTATTCGGGAACGGTGAAAAACTGTTTTTT | CASSLFGNGEKLFF | - | TRBV27 | - | TRBJ1-4
TGTGCCAGCAGTTCCCAGTACTCTGGAAACACCATATATTTT | CASSSQYSGNTIYF | - | TRBV27 | - | TRBJ1-3
TGTGCCAGCAGCTTCGTGGGCACGAACACCGGGGAGCTGTTTTTT | CASSFVGTNTGELFF | - | TRBV7-9 | - | TRBJ2-2
TGTGCCAGCAGCCGAGACAGACCTTACAATCAGCCCCAGCATTTT | CASSRDRPYNQPQHF | - | TRBV9 | - | TRBJ1-5
TGTGCCAGCAGTTACCGACCGGGGGTCCAAGAGACCCAGTACTTC | CASSYRPGVQETQYF | - | TRBV6-6 | - | TRBJ2-5
TGTGCCTGGAGGGATGCAGGGTACGAGCAGTACTTC | CAWRDAGYEQYF | - | TRBV30 | - | TRBJ2-7
TGTGCCAGCAGCTTGCGCGGGCGTACTACAGATACGCAGTATTTT | CASSLRGRTTDTQYF | - | TRBV5-4 | - | TRBJ2-3
TGTGCCAGCAGCTTGGGTGGGCTAGCGGGGACCAATGAGCAGTTCTTC | CASSLGGLAGTNEQFF | TRBD2 | TRBV11-3 | - | TRBJ2-1
TGTGCCAGCAGTTTGACTAGCTCGGAGACCCAGTACTTC | CASSLTSSETQYF | TRBD2 | TRBV28 | - | TRBJ2-5
TGTGCCAGCAGTTTGTTAATCGGTGGAGGTAGGGAGCAGTACTTC | CASSLLIGGGREQYF | - | TRBV27 | - | TRBJ2-7
TGTGCCATCAGTGAGAGACTAGCGGGAGGGCTTTCTCACGAGCAGTACTTC | CAISERLAGGLSHEQYF | TRBD2 | TRBV10-3 | - | TRBJ2-7
TGTGCCAGCAGCCCCCAAGGGGTATCCACTGAAGCTTTCTTT | CASSPQGVSTEAFF | - | TRBV7-9 | - | TRBJ1-1
TGCGCCAGCAGCTTGGACGCACAAATTAGCCACACCGGGGAGCTGTTTTTT | CASSLDAQISHTGELFF | - | TRBV5-1 | - | TRBJ2-2
TGTGCCAGCAGTTACTCGCTAGCGCCAACCTACAATGAGCAGTTCTTC | CASSYSLAPTYNEQFF | - | TRBV6-6 | once | TRBJ2-1